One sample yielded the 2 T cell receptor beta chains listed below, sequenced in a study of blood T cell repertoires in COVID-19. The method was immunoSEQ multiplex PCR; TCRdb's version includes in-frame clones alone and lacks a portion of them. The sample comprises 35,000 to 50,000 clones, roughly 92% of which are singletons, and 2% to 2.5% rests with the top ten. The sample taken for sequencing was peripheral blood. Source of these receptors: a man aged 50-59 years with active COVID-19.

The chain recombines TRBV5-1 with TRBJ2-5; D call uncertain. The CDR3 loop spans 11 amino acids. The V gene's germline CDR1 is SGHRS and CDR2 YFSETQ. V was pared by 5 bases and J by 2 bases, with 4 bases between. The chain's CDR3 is CASSLQETQYF. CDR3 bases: TGCGCCAGCAGTCTTCAAGAGACCCAGTACTTC.

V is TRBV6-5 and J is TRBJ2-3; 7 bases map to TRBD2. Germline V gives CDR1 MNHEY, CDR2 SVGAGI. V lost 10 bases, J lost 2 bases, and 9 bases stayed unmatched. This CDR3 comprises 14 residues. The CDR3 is CATHKLAYTDTQYF. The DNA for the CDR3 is TGTGCCACCCACAAACTAGCGTACACAGATACGCAGTATTTT.